The TCR beta chain described here comes from a study of cytomegalovirus exposure and HLA in healthy donors. General observations from the study: As was reported, the HLA-A and HLA-B alleles of most subjects were accurately predicted from TCR beta sequences.

A note on this clone: Its antigen remains unknown.

With 60 Vbeta and 13 Jbeta primers, the PCR was carried out. Profiling relied on immunoSEQ multiplex PCR, and the TCRdb table lists in-frame clones only, not all of them. The sample includes hundreds of thousands of clones, roughly 80% of them seen just once. The CDR3 is made up of 14 amino acids. Germline trimming cut 5 bases from V and 4 bases from J; bases unmatched to any gene: 6. The germline V gene has CDR1 SEHNR and CDR2 FQNEAQ (reference sequence). Sequenced input: PBMCs. The J gene is TRBJ2-3, the V gene TRBV7-9, with 7 bases lining up with TRBD2. The sequence came from a girl aged 2-10 years in good health and CMV-seronegative. CDR3 sequence: CASSPGLAADTQYF. The CDR3 nucleotides read TGTGCCAGCAGCCCCGGGCTAGCGGCAGATACGCAGTATTTT.